This TCR beta chain was captured in a study of regulatory T cells in long-lasting Graves disease (dated by TCRdb to 2020 to 2023). Some background on the complete study: In the newly diagnosed Graves' disease group, patients had been taking antithyroid drugs for less than 3 months. The study took place in China and was registered as a clinical trial. TCR sequencing covered 13 persistent and some 20 newly diagnosed Graves' disease patients, about 35 samples in total. Patients with persistent Graves' disease were compared with patients with newly diagnosed Graves' disease using TCR sequencing and RNA sequencing of peripheral blood.

In the paper's terms, the time point label means: newly diagnosed GD, antithyroid drugs for less than 3 months. RNA was extracted from PBMCs in TRIzol for both TCR sequencing and RNA sequencing. The diagnosis of Graves' disease followed American Thyroid Association guidelines. Recruitment of patients was carried out at an endocrinology department in Xi'an, China. Each patient gave about 10 milliliters of peripheral blood, collected in an EDTA anticoagulant tube. Ficoll Paque Plus density gradient separation was used to isolate PBMCs, and no further T cell sorting was done. An Agilent 2100 Bioanalyzer and agarose gel were used to assess RNA quality, and a NanoDrop 2000 was used to measure RNA concentration. This clonotype was seen repeatedly, ten times or more. Its specific antigen is unknown. No much larger clone is present one base from it, and per-base qualities are unavailable. Study-wide conclusions, independent of this receptor: A larger number of public clonotypes was shared among persistent patients (approximately 3,000) than among newly diagnosed patients (roughly 970). Persistent Graves' disease patients showed lower TCR Shannon entropy and fewer highly expanded clones than newly diagnosed patients, suggesting clonal expansion. Only the TCR beta chain was sequenced and analyzed. Only peripheral blood was studied, because thyroid tissue, the primary lesion, was inaccessible. The small sample size was acknowledged by the authors as a limitation that may reduce accuracy.

Library preparation was by multiplex PCR. The sequencer listed for this sample is Illumina HiSeq 4000. CDR3 regions were amplified by Arm-PCR with iRepertoire HTBI primers to construct TCR beta libraries. Before sequencing, the PCR products underwent gel purification. In the authors' own workflow: Across samples, approximately 68 TRBV and 13 to 15 TRBJ segments were identified and used for gene usage analysis of CDR3 amino acid clonotypes. COPE and FqMerger were used to merge filtered high-quality paired reads into contigs. Contigs were aligned with BLAST to IMGT TRBV, TRBD and TRBJ reference genes, and CDR3 was defined per IMGT. Clonotypes above 0.1% frequency were classified as highly expanded clones. Repertoire diversity was measured by Shannon entropy, and V-J evenness by the Gini coefficient. A clonotype found in more than one individual was treated as public. The public reads were reanalyzed by TCRdb: fastp trimming at Q25, MiXCR alignment, in-frame beta chains only. CDR3 protein sequences are deduplicated, and each keeps its most common genes and DNA. The V and J calls reflect TCRdb's pipeline rather than the authors' work. The sample yields more than 300,000 distinct CDR3 sequences; around 16% were counted once. Together, the top ten hold about 20% of the sample.

The sequence derives from a female donor with Graves disease. The starting material was peripheral blood mononuclear cells (PBMCs), obtained at new diagnosis, from a patient treated with antithyroid drugs.

The DNA sequence follows: TGTGCCAGCAGTTTAGAGGGGAAAAAATACAATGAGCAGTTCTTC. The encoded protein is CASSLEGKKYNEQFF. The chain employs TRBV27 and TRBJ2-1; the D call is possibly TRBD1 or TRBD2, each sharing 5 bases. The junction shows trimming of 2 bases on V and 4 bases on J, plus 12 bases between the germline ends. The germline V gene (reference sequence) provides CDR1 MNHEY and CDR2 SMNVEV. The CDR3 holds 15 amino acids from the cysteine to the phenylalanine. Only the CDR3 portion is preserved as DNA: 45 bases, with reading frame beginning at the first base.